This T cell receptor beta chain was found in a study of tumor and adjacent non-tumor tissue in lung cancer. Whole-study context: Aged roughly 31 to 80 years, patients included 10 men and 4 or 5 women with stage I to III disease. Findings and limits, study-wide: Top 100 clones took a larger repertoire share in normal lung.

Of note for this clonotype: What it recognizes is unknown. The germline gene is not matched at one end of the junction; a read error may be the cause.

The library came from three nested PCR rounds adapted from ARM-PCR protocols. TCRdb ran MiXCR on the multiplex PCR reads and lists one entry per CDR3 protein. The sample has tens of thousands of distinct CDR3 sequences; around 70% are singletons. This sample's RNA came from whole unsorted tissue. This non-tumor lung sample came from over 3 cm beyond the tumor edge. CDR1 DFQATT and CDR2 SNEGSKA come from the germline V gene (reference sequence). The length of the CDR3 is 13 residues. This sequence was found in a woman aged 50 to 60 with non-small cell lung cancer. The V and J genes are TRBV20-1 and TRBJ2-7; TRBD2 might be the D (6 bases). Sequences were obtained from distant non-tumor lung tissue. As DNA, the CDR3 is TGCGGTGCTATGACTAGTGGAATATACGAACAGTACTTC. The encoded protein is CGAMTSGIYEQYF.